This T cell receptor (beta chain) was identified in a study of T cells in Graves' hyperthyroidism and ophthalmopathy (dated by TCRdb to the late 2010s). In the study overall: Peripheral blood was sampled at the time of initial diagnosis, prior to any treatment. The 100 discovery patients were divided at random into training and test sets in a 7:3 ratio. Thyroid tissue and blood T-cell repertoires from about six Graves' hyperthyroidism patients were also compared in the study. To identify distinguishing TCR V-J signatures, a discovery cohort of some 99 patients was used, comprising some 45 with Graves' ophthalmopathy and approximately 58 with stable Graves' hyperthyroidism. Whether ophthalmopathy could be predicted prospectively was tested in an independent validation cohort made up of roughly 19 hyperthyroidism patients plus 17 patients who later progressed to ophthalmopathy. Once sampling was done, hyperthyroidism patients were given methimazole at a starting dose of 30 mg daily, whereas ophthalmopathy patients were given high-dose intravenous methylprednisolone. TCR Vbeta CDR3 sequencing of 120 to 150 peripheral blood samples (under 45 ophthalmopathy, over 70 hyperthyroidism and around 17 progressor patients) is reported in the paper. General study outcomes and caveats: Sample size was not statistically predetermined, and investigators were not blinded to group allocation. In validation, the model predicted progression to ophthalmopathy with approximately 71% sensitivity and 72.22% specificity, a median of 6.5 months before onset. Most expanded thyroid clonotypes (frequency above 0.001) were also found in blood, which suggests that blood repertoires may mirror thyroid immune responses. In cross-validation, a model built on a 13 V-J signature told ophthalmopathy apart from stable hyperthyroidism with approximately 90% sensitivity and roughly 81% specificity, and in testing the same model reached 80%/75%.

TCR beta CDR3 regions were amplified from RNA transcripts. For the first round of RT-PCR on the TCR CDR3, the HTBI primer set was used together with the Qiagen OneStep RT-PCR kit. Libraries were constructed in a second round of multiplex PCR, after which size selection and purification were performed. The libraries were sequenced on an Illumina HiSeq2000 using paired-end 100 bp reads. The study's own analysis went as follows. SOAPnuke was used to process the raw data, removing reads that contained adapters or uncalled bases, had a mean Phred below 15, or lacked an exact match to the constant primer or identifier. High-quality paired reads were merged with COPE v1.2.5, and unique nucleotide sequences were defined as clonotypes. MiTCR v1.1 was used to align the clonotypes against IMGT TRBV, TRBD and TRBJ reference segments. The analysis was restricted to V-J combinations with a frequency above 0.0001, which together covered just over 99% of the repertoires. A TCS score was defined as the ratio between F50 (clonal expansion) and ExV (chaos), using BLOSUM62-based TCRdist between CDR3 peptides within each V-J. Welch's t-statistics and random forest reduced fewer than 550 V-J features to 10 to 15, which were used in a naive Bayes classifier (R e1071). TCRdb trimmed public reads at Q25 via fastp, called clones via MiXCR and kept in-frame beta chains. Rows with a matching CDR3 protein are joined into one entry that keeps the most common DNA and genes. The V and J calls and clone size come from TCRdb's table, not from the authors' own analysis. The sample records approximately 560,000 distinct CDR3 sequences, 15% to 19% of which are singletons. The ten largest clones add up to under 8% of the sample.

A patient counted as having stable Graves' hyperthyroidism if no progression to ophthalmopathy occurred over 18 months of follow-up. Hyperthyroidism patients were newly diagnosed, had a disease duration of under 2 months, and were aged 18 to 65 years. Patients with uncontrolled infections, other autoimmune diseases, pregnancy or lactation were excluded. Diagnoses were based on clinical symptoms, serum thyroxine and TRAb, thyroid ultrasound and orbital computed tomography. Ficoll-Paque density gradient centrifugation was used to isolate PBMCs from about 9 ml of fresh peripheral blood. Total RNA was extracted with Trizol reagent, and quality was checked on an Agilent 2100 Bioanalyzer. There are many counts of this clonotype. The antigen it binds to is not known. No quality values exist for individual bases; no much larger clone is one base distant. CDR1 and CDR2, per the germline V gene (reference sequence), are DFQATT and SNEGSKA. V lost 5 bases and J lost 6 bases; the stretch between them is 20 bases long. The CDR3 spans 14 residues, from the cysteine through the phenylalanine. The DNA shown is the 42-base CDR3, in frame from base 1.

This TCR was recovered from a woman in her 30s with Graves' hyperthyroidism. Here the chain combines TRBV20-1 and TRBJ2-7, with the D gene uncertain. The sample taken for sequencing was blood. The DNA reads TGCAGTGCTCGACGCGACCAAGAACTGGCCGAGCAGTACTTC. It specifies CSARRDQELAEQYF.